The T cell receptor beta chain described here comes from a study of T cells in Graves' hyperthyroidism and ophthalmopathy. Study overall: Staff took peripheral blood when the initial diagnosis was made, before any treatment began.

RNA transcripts were the template for amplifying TCR beta CDR3 regions. Using the HTBI primer set, a first-round RT-PCR was run on the TCR CDR3. MiXCR was run by TCRdb on the multiplex PCR reads, yielding one entry per CDR3 protein. The data contain around 800,000 distinct CDR3 sequences, more than 30% of them singletons. This CDR3 comprises 15 residues. The germline V gene encodes CDR1 LNHDA and CDR2 SQIVND (reference sequence). Trimming shortened V by 7 bases and J by 6 bases, and 18 bases separated the two germline ends. The table lists this clonotype with a count of one. Sequenced sample: blood. The rearrangement uses TRBV19 and TRBJ2-2; the D call may be TRBD1 or TRBD2 (6 bases each). The receptor comes from a man aged 18 to 30 with Graves' hyperthyroidism. The CDR3 nucleotides are TGTGCCAGTAACCCAGGGGAGGCCCGTGCCGGGGAGCTGTTTTTT. Protein sequence: CASNPGEARAGELFF.